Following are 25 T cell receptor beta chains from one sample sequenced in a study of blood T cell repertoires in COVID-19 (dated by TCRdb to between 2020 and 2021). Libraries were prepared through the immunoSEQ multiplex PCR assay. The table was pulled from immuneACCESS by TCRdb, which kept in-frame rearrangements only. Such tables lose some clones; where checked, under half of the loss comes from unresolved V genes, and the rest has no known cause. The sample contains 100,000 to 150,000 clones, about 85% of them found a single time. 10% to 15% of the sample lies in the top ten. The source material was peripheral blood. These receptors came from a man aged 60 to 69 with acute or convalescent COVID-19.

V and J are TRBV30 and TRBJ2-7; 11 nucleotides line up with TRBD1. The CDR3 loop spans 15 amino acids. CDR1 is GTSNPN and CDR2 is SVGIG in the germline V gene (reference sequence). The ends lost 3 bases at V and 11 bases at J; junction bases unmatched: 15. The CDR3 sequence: CAWRNQGTGGSREYF. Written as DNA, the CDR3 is TGTGCCTGGAGGAACCAAGGGACAGGGGGATCGAGAGAGTACTTC.

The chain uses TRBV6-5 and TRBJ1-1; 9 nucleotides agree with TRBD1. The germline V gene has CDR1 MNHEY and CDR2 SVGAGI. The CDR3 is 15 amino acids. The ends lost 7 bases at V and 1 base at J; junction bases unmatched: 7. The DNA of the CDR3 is TGTGCCAGCATCCAGGCGGGACAGGGGAACACTGAAGCTTTCTTT. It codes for CASIQAGQGNTEAFF.

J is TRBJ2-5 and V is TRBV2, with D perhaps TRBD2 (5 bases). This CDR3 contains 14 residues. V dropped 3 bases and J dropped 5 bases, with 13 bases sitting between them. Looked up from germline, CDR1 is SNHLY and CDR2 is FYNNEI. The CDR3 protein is CASSEGLATETQYF. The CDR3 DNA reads TGTGCCAGCAGTGAGGGATTAGCGACTGAGACCCAGTACTTC.

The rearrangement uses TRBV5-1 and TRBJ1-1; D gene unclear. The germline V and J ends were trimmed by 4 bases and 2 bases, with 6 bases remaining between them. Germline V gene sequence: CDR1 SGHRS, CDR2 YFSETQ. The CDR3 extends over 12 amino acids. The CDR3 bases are TGCGCCAGCAGCACCACAAACACTGAAGCTTTCTTT. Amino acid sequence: CASSTTNTEAFF.

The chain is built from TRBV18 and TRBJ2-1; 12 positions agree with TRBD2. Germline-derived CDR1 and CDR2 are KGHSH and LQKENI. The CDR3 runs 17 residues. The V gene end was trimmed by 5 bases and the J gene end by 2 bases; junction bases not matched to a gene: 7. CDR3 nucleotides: TGTGCCAGCTCAAAATCTAGCGGGAGGGCCCCCTACAATGAGCAGTTCTTC. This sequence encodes CASSKSSGRAPYNEQFF.

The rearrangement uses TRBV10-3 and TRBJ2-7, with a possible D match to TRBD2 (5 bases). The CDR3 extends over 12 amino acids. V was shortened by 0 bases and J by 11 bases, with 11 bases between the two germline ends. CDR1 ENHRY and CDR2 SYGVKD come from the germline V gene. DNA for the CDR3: TGTGCCATCAGTGAGTCGGAAGGGAGAGAGTACTTC. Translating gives CAISESEGREYF.

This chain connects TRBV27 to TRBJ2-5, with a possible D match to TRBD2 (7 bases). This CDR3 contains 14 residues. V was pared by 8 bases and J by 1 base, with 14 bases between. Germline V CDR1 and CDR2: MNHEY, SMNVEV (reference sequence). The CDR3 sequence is CASRGGGLQETQYF. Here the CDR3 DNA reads TGTGCCAGCCGTGGGGGGGGGCTCCAAGAGACCCAGTACTTC.

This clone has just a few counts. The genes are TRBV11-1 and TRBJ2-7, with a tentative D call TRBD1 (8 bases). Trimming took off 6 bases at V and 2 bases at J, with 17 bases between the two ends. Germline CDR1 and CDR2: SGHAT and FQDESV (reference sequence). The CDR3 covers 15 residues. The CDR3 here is CASSQSGDRTYEQYF. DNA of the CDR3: TGTGCCAGCAGTCAGAGCGGGGACAGGACCTACGAGCAGTACTTC.

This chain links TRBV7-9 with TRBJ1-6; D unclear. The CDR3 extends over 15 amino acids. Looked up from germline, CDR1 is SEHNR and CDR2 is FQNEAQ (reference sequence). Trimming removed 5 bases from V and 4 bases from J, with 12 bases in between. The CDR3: CASSATGDYNSPLHF. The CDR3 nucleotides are TGTGCCAGCAGCGCTACGGGAGATTATAATTCACCCCTCCACTTT.

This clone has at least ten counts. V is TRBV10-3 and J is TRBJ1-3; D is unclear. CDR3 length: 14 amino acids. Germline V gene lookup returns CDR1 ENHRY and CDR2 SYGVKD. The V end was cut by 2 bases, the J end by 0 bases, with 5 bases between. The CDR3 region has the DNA TGTGCCATCAGTGAGGCGGGCTCTGGAAACACCATATATTTT. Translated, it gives CAISEAGSGNTIYF.

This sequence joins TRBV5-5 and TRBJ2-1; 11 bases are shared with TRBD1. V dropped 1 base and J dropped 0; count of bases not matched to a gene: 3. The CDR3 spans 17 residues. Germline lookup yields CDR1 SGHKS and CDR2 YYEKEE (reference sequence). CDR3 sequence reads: CASSLRTGGFSYNEQFF. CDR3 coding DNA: TGTGCCAGCAGCTTGAGGACAGGGGGCTTCTCCTACAATGAGCAGTTCTTC.

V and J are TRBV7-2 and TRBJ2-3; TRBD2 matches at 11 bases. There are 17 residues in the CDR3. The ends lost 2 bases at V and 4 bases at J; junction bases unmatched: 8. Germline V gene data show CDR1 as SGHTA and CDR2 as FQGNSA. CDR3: CASSLLAGGSGADTQYF. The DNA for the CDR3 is TGTGCCAGCAGCTTACTAGCGGGAGGATCAGGGGCAGATACGCAGTATTTT.

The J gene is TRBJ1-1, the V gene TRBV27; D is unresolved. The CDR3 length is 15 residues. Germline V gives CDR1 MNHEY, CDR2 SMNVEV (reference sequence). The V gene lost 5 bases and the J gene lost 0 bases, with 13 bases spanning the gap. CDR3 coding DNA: TGTGCCAGCAGTCGCGGGAAGGCTATGAACACTGAAGCTTTCTTT. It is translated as CASSRGKAMNTEAFF.

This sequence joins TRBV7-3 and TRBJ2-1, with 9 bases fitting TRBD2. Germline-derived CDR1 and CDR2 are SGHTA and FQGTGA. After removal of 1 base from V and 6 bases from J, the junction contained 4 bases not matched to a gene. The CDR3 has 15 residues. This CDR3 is CASSLMATSGNEQFF. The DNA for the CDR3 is TGTGCCAGCAGCTTAATGGCGACTAGCGGCAATGAGCAGTTCTTC. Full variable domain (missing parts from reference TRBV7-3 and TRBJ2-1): GAGVSQTPSNKVTEKGKYVELRCDPISGHTALYWYRQSLGQGPEFLIYFQGTGAADDSGLPNDRFFAVRPEGSVSTLKIQRTERGDSAVYLCASSLMATSGNEQFFGPGTRLTVL.

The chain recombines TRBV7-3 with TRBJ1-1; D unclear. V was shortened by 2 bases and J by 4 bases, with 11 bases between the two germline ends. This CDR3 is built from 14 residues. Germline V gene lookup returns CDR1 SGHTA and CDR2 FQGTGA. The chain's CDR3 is CASSLVGTGTEAFF. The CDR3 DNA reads TGTGCCAGCAGCTTAGTTGGTACGGGCACTGAAGCTTTCTTT.

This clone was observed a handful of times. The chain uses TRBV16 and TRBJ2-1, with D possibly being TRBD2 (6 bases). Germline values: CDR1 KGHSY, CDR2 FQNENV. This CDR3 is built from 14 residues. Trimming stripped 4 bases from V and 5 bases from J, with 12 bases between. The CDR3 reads CASSLLGGDNEQFF. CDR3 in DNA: TGTGCCAGCAGCCTACTCGGAGGGGACAATGAGCAGTTCTTC.

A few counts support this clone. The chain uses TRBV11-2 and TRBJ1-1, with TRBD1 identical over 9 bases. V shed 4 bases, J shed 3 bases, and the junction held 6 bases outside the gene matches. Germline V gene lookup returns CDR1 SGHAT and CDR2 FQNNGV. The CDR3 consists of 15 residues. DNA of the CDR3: TGTGCCAGCAGCTACAGGGGGCTGAGGGACACTGAAGCTTTCTTT. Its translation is CASSYRGLRDTEAFF.

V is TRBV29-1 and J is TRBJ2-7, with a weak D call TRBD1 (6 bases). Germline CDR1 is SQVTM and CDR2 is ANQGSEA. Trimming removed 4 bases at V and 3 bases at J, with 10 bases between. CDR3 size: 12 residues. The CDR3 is CSVGEQGYEQYF. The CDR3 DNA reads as TGCAGCGTTGGAGAACAGGGCTACGAGCAGTACTTC.

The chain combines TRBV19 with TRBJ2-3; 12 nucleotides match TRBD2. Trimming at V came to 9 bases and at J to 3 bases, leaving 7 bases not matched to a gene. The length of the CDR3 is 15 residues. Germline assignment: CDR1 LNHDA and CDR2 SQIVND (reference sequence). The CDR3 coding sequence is TGTGCCAGCCGACTAGCGGGAGTCGGTACAGATACGCAGTATTTT. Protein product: CASRLAGVGTDTQYF.

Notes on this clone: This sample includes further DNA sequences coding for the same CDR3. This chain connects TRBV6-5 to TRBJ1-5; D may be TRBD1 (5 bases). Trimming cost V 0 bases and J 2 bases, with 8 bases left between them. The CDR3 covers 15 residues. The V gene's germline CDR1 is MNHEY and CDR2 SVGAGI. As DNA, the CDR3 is TGTGCCAGCAGTTACTCGGCCAGGGGCAATCAGCCCCAGCATTTT. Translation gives CASSYSARGNQPQHF.

The CDR3 spells CAISGGLTGIGNEQFF. The CDR3 region has the DNA TGTGCCATCAGTGGGGGGTTAACAGGGATAGGCAATGAGCAGTTCTTC. This chain links TRBV10-3 with TRBJ2-1, with D maybe TRBD1 (6 bases). Deletions cut 4 bases from V and 6 bases from J, with 19 bases between. CDR3 size: 16 residues. Germline lookup yields CDR1 ENHRY and CDR2 SYGVKD.

The CDR3: CASSPPDQPGYGYTF. In nucleotides, the CDR3 is TGTGCCAGCTCACCGCCGGACCAGCCGGGGTATGGCTACACCTTC. The V call is TRBV18, the J call TRBJ1-2; D call uncertain. The CDR3 has 15 residues. Germline CDR1 reads KGHSH; CDR2 reads LQKENI. V lost 3 bases and J 5 bases, leaving 16 bases between the germline ends.

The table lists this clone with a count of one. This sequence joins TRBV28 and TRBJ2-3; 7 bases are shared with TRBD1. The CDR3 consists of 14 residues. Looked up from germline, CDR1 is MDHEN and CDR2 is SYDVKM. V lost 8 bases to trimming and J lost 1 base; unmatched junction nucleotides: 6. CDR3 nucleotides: TGTGCCAGCGGGGAAGGGGGCCGCACAGATACGCAGTATTTT. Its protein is CASGEGGRTDTQYF.

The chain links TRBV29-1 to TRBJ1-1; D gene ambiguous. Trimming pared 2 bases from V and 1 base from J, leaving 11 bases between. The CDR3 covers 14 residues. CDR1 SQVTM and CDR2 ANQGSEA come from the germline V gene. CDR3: CSVENHIGNTEAFF. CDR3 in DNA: TGCAGCGTTGAAAACCACATTGGGAACACTGAAGCTTTCTTT.

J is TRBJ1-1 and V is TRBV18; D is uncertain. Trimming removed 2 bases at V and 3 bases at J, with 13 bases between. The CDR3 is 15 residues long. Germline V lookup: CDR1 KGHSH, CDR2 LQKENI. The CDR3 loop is CASSPTSGSDTEAFF. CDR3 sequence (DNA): TGTGCCAGCTCACCAACGTCGGGGTCTGACACTGAAGCTTTCTTT.